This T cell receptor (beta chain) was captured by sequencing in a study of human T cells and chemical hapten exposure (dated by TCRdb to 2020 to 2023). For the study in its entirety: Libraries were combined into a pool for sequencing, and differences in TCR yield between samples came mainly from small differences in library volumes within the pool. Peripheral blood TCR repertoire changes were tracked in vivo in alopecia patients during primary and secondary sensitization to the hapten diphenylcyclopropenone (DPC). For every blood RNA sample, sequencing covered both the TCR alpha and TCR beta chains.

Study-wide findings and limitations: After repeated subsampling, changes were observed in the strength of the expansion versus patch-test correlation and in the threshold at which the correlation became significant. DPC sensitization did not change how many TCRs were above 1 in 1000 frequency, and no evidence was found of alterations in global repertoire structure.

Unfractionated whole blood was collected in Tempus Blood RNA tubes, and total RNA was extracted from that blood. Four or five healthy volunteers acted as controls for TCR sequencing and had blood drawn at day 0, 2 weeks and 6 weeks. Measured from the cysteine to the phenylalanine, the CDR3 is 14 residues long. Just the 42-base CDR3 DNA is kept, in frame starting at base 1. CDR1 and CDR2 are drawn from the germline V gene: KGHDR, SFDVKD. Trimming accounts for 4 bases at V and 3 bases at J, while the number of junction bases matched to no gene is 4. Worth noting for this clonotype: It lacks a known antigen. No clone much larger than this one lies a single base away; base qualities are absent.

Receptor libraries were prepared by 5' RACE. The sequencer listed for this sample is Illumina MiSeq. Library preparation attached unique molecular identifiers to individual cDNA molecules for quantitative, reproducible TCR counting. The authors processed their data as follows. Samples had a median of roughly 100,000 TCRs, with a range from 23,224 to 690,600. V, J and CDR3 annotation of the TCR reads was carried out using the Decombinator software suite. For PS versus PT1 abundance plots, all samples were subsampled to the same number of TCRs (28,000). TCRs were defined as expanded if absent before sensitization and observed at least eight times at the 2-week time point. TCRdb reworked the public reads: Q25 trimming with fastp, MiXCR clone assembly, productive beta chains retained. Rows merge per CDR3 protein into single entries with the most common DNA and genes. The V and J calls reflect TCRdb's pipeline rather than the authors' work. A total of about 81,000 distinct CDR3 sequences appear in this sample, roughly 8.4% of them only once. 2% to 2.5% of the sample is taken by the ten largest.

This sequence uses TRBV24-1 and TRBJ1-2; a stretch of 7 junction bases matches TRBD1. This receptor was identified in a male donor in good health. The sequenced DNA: TGTGCCACCAGTGAAGGAGACAGGGACTATGGCTACACCTTC. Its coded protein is CATSEGDRDYGYTF.